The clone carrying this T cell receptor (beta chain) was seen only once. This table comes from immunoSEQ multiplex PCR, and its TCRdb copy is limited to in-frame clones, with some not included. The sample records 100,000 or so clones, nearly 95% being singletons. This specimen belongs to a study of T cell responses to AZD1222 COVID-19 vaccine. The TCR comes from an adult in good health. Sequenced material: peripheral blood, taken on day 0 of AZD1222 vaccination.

The chain's CDR3 is CASSQEGHNTEAFF. CDR3 nucleotide sequence: TGTGCCAGCAGCCAAGAGGGGCACAACACTGAAGCTTTCTTT. The V and J genes are TRBV3-1 (or the pseudogene TRBV3-2) and TRBJ1-1, with D possibly being TRBD1 (5 bases). Germline V gives CDR1 LGHDT, CDR2 YNNKEL (reference sequence). V lost 0 bases, J lost 2 bases, and 7 bases lay in between. This CDR3 comprises 14 residues.